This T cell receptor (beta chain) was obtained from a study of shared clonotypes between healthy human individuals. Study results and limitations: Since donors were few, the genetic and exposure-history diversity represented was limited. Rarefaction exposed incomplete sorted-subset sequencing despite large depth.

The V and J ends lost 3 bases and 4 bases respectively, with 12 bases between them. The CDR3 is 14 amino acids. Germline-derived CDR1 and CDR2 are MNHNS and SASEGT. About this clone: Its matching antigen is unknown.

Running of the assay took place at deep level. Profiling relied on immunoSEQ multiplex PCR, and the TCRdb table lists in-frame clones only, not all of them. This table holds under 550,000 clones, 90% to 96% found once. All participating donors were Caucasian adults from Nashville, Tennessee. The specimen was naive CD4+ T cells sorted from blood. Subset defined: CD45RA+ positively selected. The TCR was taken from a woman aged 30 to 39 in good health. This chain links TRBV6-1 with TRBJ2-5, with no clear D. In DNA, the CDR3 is TGTGCCAGCAGTGACGGGCGACCCATAGAGACCCAGTACTTC. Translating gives CASSDGRPIETQYF.